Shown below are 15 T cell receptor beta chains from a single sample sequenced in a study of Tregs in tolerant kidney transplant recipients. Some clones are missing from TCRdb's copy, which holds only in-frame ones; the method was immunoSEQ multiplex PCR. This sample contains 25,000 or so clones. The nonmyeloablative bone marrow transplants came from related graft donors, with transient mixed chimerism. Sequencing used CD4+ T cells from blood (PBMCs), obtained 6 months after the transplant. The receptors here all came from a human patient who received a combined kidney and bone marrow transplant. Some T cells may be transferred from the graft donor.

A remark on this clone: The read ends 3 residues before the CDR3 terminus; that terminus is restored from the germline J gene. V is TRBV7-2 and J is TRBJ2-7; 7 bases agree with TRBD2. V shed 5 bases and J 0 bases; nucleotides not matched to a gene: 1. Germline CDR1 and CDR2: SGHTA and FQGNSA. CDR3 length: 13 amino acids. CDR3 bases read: TGTGCCAGCAGCCGGGACTACTCCTACGAG. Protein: CASSRDYSYE. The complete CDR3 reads CASSRDYSYEQYF.

The DNA read from the CDR3 is TGCAGTGCTAGAACGGACACTGAA. The encoded protein is CSARTDTE. The full CDR3 reads CSARTDTEAFF. The chain has TRBV20-1 and TRBJ1-1; no definite D call. Sequencing ends 3 residues short of the CDR3 end; the germline J gene provides the rest. The V gene lost 2 bases and the J gene lost 3 bases, with 4 bases spanning the gap. The CDR3 runs to 11 residues. The germline CDR1 and CDR2 sequences are DFQATT and SNEGSKA (reference sequence).

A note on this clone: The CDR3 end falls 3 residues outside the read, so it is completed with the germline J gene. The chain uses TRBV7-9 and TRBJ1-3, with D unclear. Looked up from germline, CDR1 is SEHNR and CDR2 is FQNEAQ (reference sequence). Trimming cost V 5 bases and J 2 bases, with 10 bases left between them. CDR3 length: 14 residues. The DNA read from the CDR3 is TGTGCCAGCAGCCTTCCTCTCGCTGGAAACACC. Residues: CASSLPLAGNT. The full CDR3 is CASSLPLAGNTIYF.

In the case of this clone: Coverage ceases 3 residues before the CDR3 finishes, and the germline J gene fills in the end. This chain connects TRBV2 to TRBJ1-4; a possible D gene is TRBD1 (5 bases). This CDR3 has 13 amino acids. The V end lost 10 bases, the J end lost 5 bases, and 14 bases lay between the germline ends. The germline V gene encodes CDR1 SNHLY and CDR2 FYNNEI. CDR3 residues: CAIGQTGNEKLFF. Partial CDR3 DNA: TGTGCCATCGGACAAACGGGAAATGAAAAA.

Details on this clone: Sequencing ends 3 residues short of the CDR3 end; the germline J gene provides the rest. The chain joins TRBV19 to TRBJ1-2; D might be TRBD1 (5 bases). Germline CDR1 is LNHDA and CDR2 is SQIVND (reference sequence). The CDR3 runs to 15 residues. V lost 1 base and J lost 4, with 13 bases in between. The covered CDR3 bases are TGTGCCAGTAGTATAGTCGGTTGGACACCCTATGGC. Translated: CASSIVGWTPYG. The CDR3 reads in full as CASSIVGWTPYGYTF.

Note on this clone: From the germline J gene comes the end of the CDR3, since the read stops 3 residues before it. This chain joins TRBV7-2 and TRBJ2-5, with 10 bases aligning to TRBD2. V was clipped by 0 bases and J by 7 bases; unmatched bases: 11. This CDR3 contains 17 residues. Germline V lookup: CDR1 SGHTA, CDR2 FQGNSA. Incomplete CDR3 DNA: TGTGCCAGCAGCTTAGCGCCTTCGGGACTAGCGCAGGGGACC. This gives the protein CASSLAPSGLAQGT. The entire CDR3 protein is CASSLAPSGLAQGTQYF.

The sequenced part of the CDR3 DNA is TGTGCCAGTAGTATTGGCGGGGGGGCAGATACG. It codes for CASSIGGGADT. The full CDR3 protein is CASSIGGGADTQYF. This sequence joins TRBV19 and TRBJ2-3; 9 bases are a match to TRBD2. The DNA ends 3 residues before the CDR3 does, and the rest of the CDR3 is filled in from the germline J gene. Germline V lookup: CDR1 LNHDA, CDR2 SQIVND (reference sequence). V was pared by 3 bases and J by 4 bases, with 2 bases of the junction left unmatched. This CDR3 has 14 residues.

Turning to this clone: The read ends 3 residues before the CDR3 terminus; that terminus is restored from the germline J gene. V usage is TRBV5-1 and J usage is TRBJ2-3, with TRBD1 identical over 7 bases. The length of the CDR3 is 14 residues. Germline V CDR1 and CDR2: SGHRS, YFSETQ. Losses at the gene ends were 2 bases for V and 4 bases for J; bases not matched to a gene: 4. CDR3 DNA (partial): TGCGCCAGCAGCTTTTCAGGGACAGCAGATACG. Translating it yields CASSFSGTADT. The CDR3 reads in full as CASSFSGTADTQYF. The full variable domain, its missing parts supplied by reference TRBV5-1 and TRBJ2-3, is KAGVTQTPRYLIKTRGQQVTLSCSPISGHRSVSWYQQTPGQGLQFLFEYFSETQRNKGNFPGRFSGRQFSNSRSEMNVSTLELGDSALYLCASSFSGTADTQYFGPGTRLTVL.

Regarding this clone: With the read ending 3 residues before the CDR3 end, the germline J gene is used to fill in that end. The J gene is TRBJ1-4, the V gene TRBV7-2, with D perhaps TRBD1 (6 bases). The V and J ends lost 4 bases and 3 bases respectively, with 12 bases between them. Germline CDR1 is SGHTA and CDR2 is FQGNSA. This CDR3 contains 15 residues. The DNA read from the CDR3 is TGTGCCAGCAGCTGGGCGGGACAACCTAATGAAAAA. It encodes CASSWAGQPNEK. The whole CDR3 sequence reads CASSWAGQPNEKLFF.

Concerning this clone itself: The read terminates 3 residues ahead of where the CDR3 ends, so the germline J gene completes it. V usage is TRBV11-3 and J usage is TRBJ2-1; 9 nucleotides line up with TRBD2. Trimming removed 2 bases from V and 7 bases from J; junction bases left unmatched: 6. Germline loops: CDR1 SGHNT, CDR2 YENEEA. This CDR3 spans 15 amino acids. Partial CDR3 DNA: TGTGCCAGCAGCTTACAAGGACTAGCGTCGAATGAG. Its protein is CASSLQGLASNE. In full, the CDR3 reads CASSLQGLASNEQFF.

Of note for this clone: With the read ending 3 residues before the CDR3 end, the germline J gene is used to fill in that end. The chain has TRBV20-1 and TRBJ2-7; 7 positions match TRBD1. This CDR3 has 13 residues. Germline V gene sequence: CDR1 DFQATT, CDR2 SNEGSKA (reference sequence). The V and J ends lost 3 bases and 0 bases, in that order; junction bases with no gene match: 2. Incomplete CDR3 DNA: TGCAGTGCTAGGACAGGGACCTCCTACGAG. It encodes CSARTGTSYE. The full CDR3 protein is CSARTGTSYEQYF.

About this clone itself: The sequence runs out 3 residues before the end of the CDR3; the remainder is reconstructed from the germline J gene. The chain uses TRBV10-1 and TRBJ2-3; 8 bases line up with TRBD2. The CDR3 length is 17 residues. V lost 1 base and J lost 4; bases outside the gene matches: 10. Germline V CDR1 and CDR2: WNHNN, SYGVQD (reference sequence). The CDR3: CASSEYGTRRLSDTQYF. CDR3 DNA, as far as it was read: TGCGCCAGCAGTGAGTACGGGACTAGAAGGTTATCAGATACG.

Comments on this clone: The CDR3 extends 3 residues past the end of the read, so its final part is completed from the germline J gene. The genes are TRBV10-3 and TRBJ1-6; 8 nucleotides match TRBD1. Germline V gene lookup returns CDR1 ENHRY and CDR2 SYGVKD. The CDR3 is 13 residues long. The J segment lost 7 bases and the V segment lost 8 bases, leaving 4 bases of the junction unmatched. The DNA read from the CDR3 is TGTGCCATCGGACAGGGCCTCAATTCACCC. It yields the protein CAIGQGLNSP. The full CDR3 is CAIGQGLNSPLHF.

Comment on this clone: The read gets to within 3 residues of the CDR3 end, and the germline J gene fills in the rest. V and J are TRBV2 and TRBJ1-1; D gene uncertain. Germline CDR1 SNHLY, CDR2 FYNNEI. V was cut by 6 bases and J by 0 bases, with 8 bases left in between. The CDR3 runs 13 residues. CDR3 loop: CASRADLNTEAFF. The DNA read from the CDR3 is TGTGCCAGCAGAGCAGACTTGAACACTGAA. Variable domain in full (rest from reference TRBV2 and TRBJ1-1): EPEVTQTPSHQVTQMGQEVILRCVPISNHLYFYWYRQILGQKVEFLVSFYNNEISEKSEIFDDQFSVERPDGSNFTLKIRSTKLEDSAMYFCASRADLNTEAFFGQGTRLTVV.

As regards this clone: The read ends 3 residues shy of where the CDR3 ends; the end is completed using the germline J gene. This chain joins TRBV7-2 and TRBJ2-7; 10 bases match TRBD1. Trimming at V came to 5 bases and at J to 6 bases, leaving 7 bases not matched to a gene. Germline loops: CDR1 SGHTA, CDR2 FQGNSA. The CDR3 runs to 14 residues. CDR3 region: CASSRTGGVGEQYF. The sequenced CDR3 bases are TGTGCCAGCAGCCGGACAGGGGGAGTAGGCGAG.